This T cell receptor beta chain is from a study of monozygotic twins with inflammatory bowel disease. Germline CDR1 and CDR2: SGDLS and YYNGEE. The CDR3 is 20 residues long. Incorporation of UMIs carrying a 6-nucleotide sample barcode was performed by template switching. TCRdb reanalyzed the 5' RACE reads, giving one entry per CDR3 protein sequence and no DNA. Seen in this sample are roughly 120,000 distinct CDR3 sequences; the ten most common clones hold approximately 13%. The sequencing input was blood. V usage is TRBV9 and J usage is TRBJ2-3; TCRdb's D gene call, TRBD1, goes unchecked for lack of DNA. This TCR derives from a human donor with ulcerative colitis or Crohn's disease, or a healthy co-twin of an affected twin (not recorded which). The CDR3: CASSTLPWGANPDGADTQYF.